This is a list of T cell receptor beta chains from one sample in a study of identifying expanded T cells in peripheral blood. Clones were sequenced by immunoSEQ multiplex PCR, and TCRdb holds only the in-frame ones, with some missing. The table has over 100,000 clones, 88% seen once. The sample taken for sequencing was blood. These receptors originate from a person aged 18 to 70 in good health. Each CDR3 is given with its conserved first and last residue. D genes are given only for firm matches. For some rows the clone size is stated as once, few or many, or as a class when expanded; others skip it.

D,V,J,size,CDR3,DNA
NA,TRBV12-5,TRBJ2-2,NA,CASGFNANTGELFF,TGTGCTAGTGGTTTCAATGCGAACACCGGGGAGCTGTTTTTT
NA,TRBV9,TRBJ1-2,NA,CASSVGGYGYTF,TGTGCCAGCAGCGTAGGCGGCTATGGCTACACCTTC
NA,TRBV7-3,TRBJ2-2,NA,CASSLRGLNTGELFF,TGTGCCAGCAGCTTAAGGGGACTTAACACCGGGGAGCTGTTTTTT
NA,TRBV2,TRBJ2-2,NA,CASTPVPGTGELFF,TGTGCCAGCACTCCGGTGCCGGGGACCGGGGAGCTGTTTTTT
NA,TRBV7-9,TRBJ2-3,NA,CASSLGQTSTDTQYF,TGTGCCAGCAGCTTAGGCCAAACAAGCACAGATACGCAGTATTTT
NA,TRBV27,TRBJ1-4,NA,CASSLPVATNEKLFF,TGTGCCAGCAGTTTACCCGTAGCAACTAATGAAAAACTGTTTTTT
TRBD2,TRBV13,TRBJ2-5,NA,CASSSGETAGGRAQYF,TGTGCCAGCAGCTCAGGGGAGACAGCGGGAGGGCGGGCCCAGTACTTC
NA,TRBV19,TRBJ2-3,NA,CASSTEGSRTDTQYF,TGTGCCAGTAGTACCGAGGGGTCCCGCACAGATACGCAGTATTTT
NA,TRBV7-2,TRBJ2-3,once,CASSLVGSTDTQYF,TGTGCCAGCAGCTTGGTCGGGTCCACAGATACGCAGTATTTT
NA,TRBV7-9,TRBJ2-7,NA,CASSRDYEQYF,TGTGCCAGCAGCCGAGACTACGAGCAGTACTTC
NA,TRBV7-9,TRBJ1-2,few,CASSLGQDSGYTF,TGTGCCAGCAGCTTAGGACAGGACTCTGGCTACACCTTC
NA,TRBV19,TRBJ1-1,NA,CASSPQGVEAFF,TGTGCCAGTAGCCCACAGGGCGTTGAAGCTTTCTTT
NA,TRBV19,TRBJ1-6,NA,CASSIKGSYNSPLHF,TGTGCCAGTAGTATTAAGGGCTCCTATAATTCACCCCTCCACTTT
TRBD2,TRBV2,TRBJ2-7,once,CASTRLAESYEQYF,TGTGCCAGCACCCGACTAGCGGAGTCCTACGAGCAGTACTTC
NA,TRBV15,TRBJ1-2,once,CATSRAPGGNYGYTF,TGTGCCACCAGCAGAGCCCCGGGGGGGAACTATGGCTACACCTTC
TRBD1,TRBV7-8,TRBJ1-1,few,CASSFLGQGNTEAFF,TGTGCCAGCAGCTTTCTGGGACAGGGGAACACTGAAGCTTTCTTT
NA,TRBV9,TRBJ2-7,NA,CASSAAPLGEQYF,TGTGCCAGCAGCGCCGCCCCTTTGGGTGAGCAGTACTTC
NA,TRBV5-4,TRBJ2-3,NA,CASSAGTDTDTQYF,TGTGCCAGCAGCGCCGGGACGGACACAGATACGCAGTATTTT
NA,TRBV6-6,TRBJ1-1,NA,CASNQGNTEAFF,TGTGCCAGCAATCAGGGCAACACTGAAGCTTTCTTT
TRBD1,TRBV6-6,TRBJ2-7,NA,CATQGDGDEQYF,TGTGCCACCCAGGGGGATGGCGACGAGCAGTACTTC
TRBD1,TRBV6-5,TRBJ1-1,NA,CASSNTGGANTEAFF,TGTGCCAGCAGTAATACAGGGGGTGCGAACACTGAAGCTTTCTTT
NA,TRBV7-3,TRBJ2-3,NA,CASSLTGGDTQYF,TGTGCCAGCAGCTTAACGGGAGGAGATACGCAGTATTTT
TRBD2,TRBV10-3,TRBJ2-5,NA,CAISREGQETQYF,TGTGCCATCAGCCGGGAGGGCCAAGAGACCCAGTACTTC
TRBD2,TRBV18,TRBJ2-1,NA,CASSPYLTSGNEQFF,TGTGCCAGCTCACCGTATCTGACTAGCGGGAATGAGCAGTTCTTC
TRBD1,TRBV5-1,TRBJ1-1,once,CASSLGGTGGAGTTEAFF,TGCGCCAGCAGCTTGGGAGGGACAGGGGGCGCTGGAACCACTGAAGCTTTCTTT
NA,TRBV5-1,TRBJ2-1,NA,CASSWEGGIDNEQFF,TGCGCCAGCAGCTGGGAGGGGGGAATCGACAATGAGCAGTTCTTC
NA,TRBV7-9,TRBJ2-1,NA,CASPLSSGPDEQFF,TGTGCCAGTCCCCTGTCTAGTGGTCCCGATGAGCAGTTCTTC
NA,TRBV28,TRBJ1-2,NA,CASSQRGRLTNYGYTF,TGTGCCAGCAGTCAACGGGGCCGCCTTACTAACTATGGCTACACCTTC
NA,TRBV9,TRBJ1-3,NA,CASSVGLQNTIYF,TGTGCCAGCAGCGTAGGTCTCCAAAACACCATATATTTT
TRBD2,TRBV9,TRBJ2-3,NA,CASSDSLAGADTQYF,TGTGCCAGCAGCGATTCGTTAGCGGGAGCAGATACGCAGTATTTT
NA,TRBV29-1,TRBJ1-2,NA,CSVDKVYGYTF,TGCAGCGTTGACAAAGTCTATGGCTACACCTTC
NA,TRBV11-2,TRBJ2-1,NA,CASSSRGSGSSYNEQFF,TGTGCCAGCAGCTCCCGGGGTAGCGGAAGCTCCTACAATGAGCAGTTCTTC
TRBD2,TRBV4-1,TRBJ2-3,NA,CASSQDLAGGPDTQYF,TGCGCCAGCAGCCAAGATCTAGCGGGAGGGCCAGATACGCAGTATTTT
NA,TRBV21-1,TRBJ2-5,NA,CASSKGGDQETQYF,TGTGCCAGCAGCAAAGGAGGAGACCAAGAGACCCAGTACTTC
TRBD2,TRBV6-4,TRBJ2-7,NA,CASSYSGTSGDSYEQYF,TGTGCCAGCTCCTATTCAGGGACTAGCGGGGACTCCTACGAGCAGTACTTC
NA,TRBV10-2,TRBJ2-5,NA,CASSESGVETQYF,TGCGCCAGCAGTGAGTCTGGCGTAGAGACCCAGTACTTC
NA,TRBV19,TRBJ2-3,NA,CASSIITADTQYF,TGTGCCAGTAGTATAATCACAGCAGATACGCAGTATTTT
NA,TRBV6-4,TRBJ2-3,once,CASSTDTQYF,TGTGCCAGTAGCACAGATACGCAGTATTTT
TRBD2,TRBV11-3,TRBJ2-7,NA,CASSTTSVNEQYF,TGTGCCAGCAGCACTACTAGCGTGAACGAGCAGTACTTC
TRBD1,TRBV7-2,TRBJ1-2,NA,CASSRDRGDIYGYTF,TGTGCCAGCAGCCGGGACAGGGGGGACATCTATGGCTACACCTTC
NA,TRBV4-1,TRBJ1-1,NA,CASSQAPRRPIEAFF,TGCGCCAGCAGCCAAGCTCCCCGCAGGCCAATAGAAGCTTTCTTT
TRBD2,TRBV7-9,TRBJ2-1,NA,CASSLGSREWDEQFF,TGTGCCAGCAGCTTAGGCTCGCGGGAGTGGGATGAGCAGTTCTTC
NA,TRBV5-6,TRBJ2-7,NA,CASSLEGAGQYEQYF,TGTGCCAGCAGCTTGGAGGGTGCGGGACAGTATGAGCAGTACTTC
NA,TRBV19,TRBJ2-4,NA,CASSGSDPDNIQYF,TGTGCCAGTAGTGGGTCGGACCCGGACAACATTCAGTACTTC
NA,TRBV5-1,TRBJ2-7,NA,CASSLDTWNYEQYF,TGCGCCAGCAGCTTGGATACATGGAACTACGAGCAGTACTTC